This T cell receptor (beta chain) was retrieved from a study of shared clonotypes between healthy human individuals. Losses at the gene ends were 6 bases for V and 7 bases for J; bases not matched to a gene: 10. This CDR3 is 15 amino acids long. Germline values: CDR1 SGHVS, CDR2 FQNEAQ. The repertoire was sequenced with immunoSEQ multiplex PCR; TCRdb's copy has only in-frame clones and lacks some. The table records about 1.1 million clones, about 84% of them present only once. Broader study findings: Non-shared clonotypes displayed generation probabilities falling below those of clonotypes present in all four donors.

Comments on this clone: Its specificity is not known.

This receptor was identified in a man aged 18-30 years in good health. Some clones in this sample may be carry-over from other donors' samples. The sequencing sample was made of memory CD4+ T cells from PBMCs. Subset denoted: CD45RA-negative fraction. The chain links TRBV7-8 to TRBJ2-1, with 9 bases aligning to TRBD1. The CDR3 region has the DNA TGTGCCAGCAGACCAACAGGGGGCGGGGGAAATGAGCAGTTCTTC. It specifies CASRPTGGGGNEQFF.